These 26 T cell receptor beta chains came from one sample sequenced in a study of T cell responses to AZD1222 COVID-19 vaccine. Sequenced by immunoSEQ multiplex PCR; TCRdb stores in-frame clones only, minus some. Found here are more than 150,000 clones, less than 95% of them singletons; the top ten hold less than 2%. The material was peripheral blood, obtained on day 0 of AZD1222 vaccination. All receptors come from an adult in good health.

This clone was counted between two and nine times. The rearrangement links TRBV6-2 or TRBV6-3 to TRBJ2-2; 7 bases are a match to TRBD2. V dropped 2 bases and J dropped 5; count of bases not matched to a gene: 5. The CDR3 runs to 15 residues. The germline CDR1 and CDR2 sequences are MNHEY and SVGEGT. The CDR3 DNA sequence: TGTGCCAGCAGTTACCAGCGGGGTTCGACCGGGGAGCTGTTTTTT. This encodes CASSYQRGSTGELFF.

This clone was observed once. This sequence joins TRBV2 and TRBJ1-4; D not resolved. Germline assignment: CDR1 SNHLY and CDR2 FYNNEI. V was pared by 6 bases and J by 5 bases, with 13 bases between. The CDR3 runs 14 residues. The CDR3 region is CASSPTRNNEKLFF. The DNA for the CDR3 is TGTGCCAGCAGCCCCACCAGGAACAATGAAAAACTGTTTTTT.

The chain uses TRBV18 and TRBJ2-1, with 8 nucleotides matching TRBD2. The CDR3 loop spans 16 amino acids. Germline V gene sequence: CDR1 KGHSH, CDR2 LQKENI. V was pared by 10 bases and J by 4 bases, with 15 bases of the junction left unmatched. DNA for the CDR3: TGTGCCACCCACCCGGACGAACTAGCGGATTACAATGAGCAGTTCTTC. It codes for CATHPDELADYNEQFF.

The genes are TRBV5-6 and TRBJ1-6; possible D gene TRBD1, 6 bases. The CDR3 is 16 residues long. Germline values: CDR1 SGHDT, CDR2 YYEEEE. V lost 0 bases and J 7 bases, leaving 14 bases between the germline ends. This CDR3 reads CASSLAGHDNNSPLHF. In DNA form, the CDR3 reads TGTGCCAGCAGCTTGGCGGGACACGATAACAATTCACCCCTCCACTTT.

The gene calls are TRBV11-3 and TRBJ2-6; D gene ambiguous. Germline assignment: CDR1 SGHNT and CDR2 YENEEA. The V end lost 6 bases, the J end lost 1 base, and 16 bases lay between the germline ends. This CDR3 contains 17 residues. DNA of the CDR3: TGTGCCAGCAGTTTAAACGTCCCGATATCTGGGGCCAACGTCCTGACTTTC. Protein product: CASSLNVPISGANVLTF.

The chain joins TRBV7-6 to TRBJ2-3; 11 bases line up with TRBD2. Trimming took 4 bases from V and 2 from J; bases not matched to a gene: 2. The CDR3 is 15 residues long. Germline CDR1 and CDR2: SGHVS and FNYEAQ. CDR3 in DNA: TGTGCCAGCAGCTCGACTAGCGGGAACACAGATACGCAGTATTTT. It translates to CASSSTSGNTDTQYF.

The gene calls are TRBV14 and TRBJ2-2; D is ambiguous. Germline V lookup: CDR1 SGHDN, CDR2 FVKESK. The CDR3 extends over 16 amino acids. Trimming removed 1 base at V and 1 base at J, with 10 bases between. The CDR3 DNA follows: TGTGCCAGCAGCCAAGTTGGGCAGCTGAACACCGGGGAGCTGTTTTTT. Protein product: CASSQVGQLNTGELFF. Variable domain in full (rest from reference TRBV14 and TRBJ2-2): EAGVTQFPSHSVIEKGQTVTLRCDPISGHDNLYWYRRVMGKEIKFLLHFVKESKQDESGMPNNRFLAERTGGTYSTLKVQPAELEDSGVYFCASSQVGQLNTGELFFGEGSRLTVL.

DNA of the CDR3: TGCGCCAGCAGCTTGCAAGCGGCTCTCTCCTACAATGAGCAGTTCTTC. Translating it yields CASSLQAALSYNEQFF. V is TRBV5-1 and J is TRBJ2-1; D may be TRBD2 (5 bases). There are 16 residues in the CDR3. The V and J ends lost 1 base and 0 bases respectively, with 11 bases between them. From germline, CDR1 is SGHRS and CDR2 YFSETQ.

The genes are TRBV19 and TRBJ1-6; 7 nucleotides align to TRBD1. CDR3 length: 14 residues. After removal of 3 bases from V and 10 bases from J, the junction contained 6 bases not matched to a gene. Germline V gene lookup returns CDR1 LNHDA and CDR2 SQIVND (reference sequence). The chain's CDR3 is CASSIGQVGSPLHF. The DNA of the CDR3 is TGTGCCAGTAGTATCGGACAGGTGGGCTCACCCCTCCACTTT.

The chain has TRBV12-3 or TRBV12-4 and TRBJ1-2; TRBD1 is a possible D gene (5 bases). Between the trimmed V and J ends, which lost 5 bases and 4 bases, there was a span of 8 bases. This CDR3 is built from 12 residues. The CDR3 DNA reads TGTGCCAGCAGTGCCGGGGGCTATGGCTACACCTTC. This sequence encodes CASSAGGYGYTF.

The gene calls are TRBV28 and TRBJ1-5; no definite D call. The CDR3 totals 14 residues. Trimming shortened V by 6 bases and J by 3 bases, and 12 bases separated the two germline ends. The germline gives CDR1 MDHEN, CDR2 SYDVKM. CDR3 DNA: TGTGCCAGCAGCCTATCAAGGGACAATCAGCCCCAGCATTTT. Translating gives CASSLSRDNQPQHF.

The V call is TRBV24-1, the J call TRBJ2-2; D gene ambiguous. This CDR3 has 17 residues. V lost 2 bases, J lost 4 bases, and 16 bases lay in between. Germline V CDR1 and CDR2: KGHDR, SFDVKD. CDR3 coding DNA: TGTGCCACCAGTGATTACCTCTCGGGTCAAACCACCGGGGAGCTGTTTTTT. This encodes CATSDYLSGQTTGELFF.

The chain combines TRBV3-1 (or the pseudogene TRBV3-2) with TRBJ1-2; 9 nucleotides align to TRBD1. The CDR3 loop spans 15 amino acids. Per germline, CDR1 LGHDT and CDR2 YNNKEL (reference sequence). Trimming took 5 bases from V and 4 from J; bases not matched to a gene: 8. DNA of the CDR3: TGTGCCAGCAGCAACCGGGACAGGGCTGGCTATGGCTACACCTTC. It is translated as CASSNRDRAGYGYTF.

The chain joins TRBV28 to TRBJ2-1; 9 bases line up with TRBD2. The ends lost 4 bases at V and 4 bases at J; junction bases unmatched: 8. Looked up from germline, CDR1 is MDHEN and CDR2 is SYDVKM. The CDR3 runs to 16 residues. CDR3 sequence: CASSSPGTSRYNEQFF. The CDR3, as DNA: TGTGCCAGCAGTTCGCCCGGGACTAGCAGGTACAATGAGCAGTTCTTC.

This rearrangement joins TRBV7-2 to TRBJ2-7; the match to TRBD2 covers 10 bases. Germline lookup yields CDR1 SGHTA and CDR2 FQGNSA. This CDR3 is built from 16 residues. With V trimmed by 1 base and J by 0 bases, 3 bases remained unmatched. The DNA of the CDR3 is TGTGCCAGCAGCTTAGGACTAGCGGGTTTCTCCTACGAGCAGTACTTC. Encoded protein: CASSLGLAGFSYEQYF.

This chain connects TRBV5-4 to TRBJ1-2; TRBD1 is a possible D gene (5 bases). The CDR3 runs 16 residues. V lost 4 bases to trimming and J lost 8 bases, with 24 bases between them. CDR1 is SGHNT and CDR2 is YYREEE in the germline V gene (reference sequence). The CDR3 DNA is TGTGCCAGCAGCGGAACCAGGGTAGTAGGGGCATTGGGCTACACCTTC. It yields the protein CASSGTRVVGALGYTF. Full variable domain (rest looked up from reference TRBV5-4 and TRBJ1-2): ETGVTQSPTHLIKTRGQQVTLRCSSQSGHNTVSWYQQALGQGPQFIFQYYREEENGRGNFPPRFSGLQFPNYSSELNVNALELDDSALYLCASSGTRVVGALGYTFGSGTRLTVV.

V usage is TRBV29-1 and J usage is TRBJ2-7; D is possibly TRBD1 or TRBD2 (5 bases each). The V end lost 6 bases, the J end lost 5 bases, and 11 bases lay between the germline ends. The germline V gene has CDR1 SQVTM and CDR2 ANQGSEA. The CDR3 totals 11 residues. The CDR3 sequence is CSVGTLDEQYF. As DNA, the CDR3 is TGCAGCGTCGGGACCCTGGACGAGCAGTACTTC.

The genes are TRBV18 and TRBJ2-1; D might be TRBD1 (6 bases). With 5 bases removed from V and 5 bases from J, the gap between germline ends came to 7 bases. CDR1 is KGHSH and CDR2 is LQKENI in the germline V gene. The CDR3 loop spans 12 amino acids. The DNA of the CDR3 is TGTGCCAGCTCAAGGACAGACAATGAGCAGTTCTTC. Protein sequence: CASSRTDNEQFF.

The chain combines TRBV5-4 with TRBJ1-1; D call uncertain. Germline assignment: CDR1 SGHNT and CDR2 YYREEE (reference sequence). The CDR3 has 12 residues. Between the trimmed V and J ends, which lost 6 bases and 1 base, there was a span of 7 bases. This chain's CDR3 is CASTVANTEAFF. The CDR3 DNA reads TGTGCCAGCACGGTGGCGAACACTGAAGCTTTCTTT.

The gene calls are TRBV4-2 and TRBJ2-1, with unresolved D. CDR3 length: 12 amino acids. Germline loops: CDR1 LGHNA, CDR2 YNFKEQ. Trimming removed 3 bases at V and 10 bases at J, with 10 bases between. The CDR3 sequence: CASSQGLVEQFF. The CDR3 DNA reads TGTGCCAGCAGCCAGGGGTTGGTAGAGCAGTTCTTC.

This clone is a singleton in its sample. The chain joins TRBV7-9 to TRBJ2-3, with 11 positions matching TRBD1. Germline V lookup: CDR1 SEHNR, CDR2 FQNEAQ (reference sequence). This CDR3 is 15 amino acids long. With V trimmed by 2 bases and J by 4 bases, 2 bases remained unmatched. The CDR3 is CASSLRTGGPDTQYF. CDR3 sequence (DNA): TGTGCCAGCAGCTTAAGGACAGGGGGCCCAGATACGCAGTATTTT.

The rearrangement links TRBV4-2 to TRBJ2-1, with 11 bases aligning to TRBD2. V gave up 2 bases and J gave up 9 bases; unmatched junction bases: 3. This CDR3 contains 14 residues. Germline-derived CDR1 and CDR2 are LGHNA and YNFKEQ. In DNA form, the CDR3 reads TGTGCCAGCAGCCAAAAACTAGCGGGAGTTGAGCAGTTCTTC. It yields the protein CASSQKLAGVEQFF.

The rearrangement uses TRBV28 and TRBJ1-1; weak D call: TRBD1 (5 bases). Trimming left V 2 bases short and J 1 base short, with 11 bases between. The germline V gene encodes CDR1 MDHEN and CDR2 SYDVKM. The CDR3 has 15 residues. CDR3 amino acids: CASSLADRPNTEAFF. The CDR3 DNA sequence: TGTGCCAGCAGTTTAGCCGACAGACCGAACACTGAAGCTTTCTTT.

This clone has just one count. J is TRBJ1-6 and V is TRBV28; no firm D call. V was trimmed by 3 bases and J by 7 bases, leaving 4 bases between them. The CDR3 spans 12 residues. CDR1 is MDHEN and CDR2 is SYDVKM in the germline V gene. The CDR3 spells CASSFSNSPLHF. CDR3 DNA sequence: TGTGCCAGCAGTTTTTCGAATTCACCCCTCCACTTT. The complete variable domain, with remaining parts taken from reference TRBV28 and TRBJ1-6, reads DVKVTQSSRYLVKRTGEKVFLECVQDMDHENMFWYRQDPGLGLRLIYFSYDVKMKEKGDIPEGYSVSREKKERFSLILESASTNQTSMYLCASSFSNSPLHFGNGTRLTVT.

The genes are TRBV6-6 and TRBJ1-2; TRBD1 might be the D (5 bases). This CDR3 is built from 14 residues. V dropped 4 bases and J dropped 8 bases, with 17 bases sitting between them. Per the germline V gene, CDR1 is MNHNY and CDR2 is SVGAGI (reference sequence). The CDR3 sequence: CASSLRQGQKGYTF. CDR3 nucleotide sequence: TGTGCCAGCAGTTTGCGGCAGGGCCAGAAGGGCTACACCTTC.

The chain recombines TRBV19 with TRBJ2-1; the D call may be TRBD1 or TRBD2 (5 bases each). Deletions cut 7 bases from V and 4 bases from J, with 14 bases between. The CDR3 totals 14 residues. Looked up from germline, CDR1 is LNHDA and CDR2 is SQIVND (reference sequence). The CDR3, as DNA: TGTGCCAGTACCCAGAGGGGACCGTACAATGAGCAGTTCTTC. Protein product: CASTQRGPYNEQFF.